This TCR beta chain was recorded in a study of PD-1 blockade in classical Hodgkin lymphoma. Profiling relied on immunoSEQ multiplex PCR, and the TCRdb table lists in-frame clones only, not all of them. Here the sample spans almost 100,000 clones, roughly 92% being singletons. The CDR3 contains 15 residues. Germline V gene sequence: CDR1 MNHEY, CDR2 SMNVEV (reference sequence). V dropped 2 bases and J dropped 2 bases, with 12 bases sitting between them. Brentuximab vedotin exposure varied among the patients, all of whom had relapsed after autologous stem cell transplantation. The TCR sequence derives from a human donor with classical Hodgkin lymphoma. The sample in question was peripheral blood mononuclear cells (PBMCs), obtained at baseline. V and J are TRBV27 and TRBJ1-2; no firm D call. DNA for the CDR3: TGTGCCAGCAGTTTAACAGCGATCGGGAACTATGGCTACACCTTC. Amino acid sequence: CASSLTAIGNYGYTF.